This T cell receptor (beta chain) was documented in a study of molecular identifiers for immune sequencing clone quantification (dated by TCRdb to 2017 to 2018). For context, the study as a whole: In a replicate experiment, RNA from about 20,000 or 100,000 naive CD8 T cells was split into five aliquots, four of which were sequenced. CD8 T cells were used in a methods study to benchmark molecular-identifier clustering-based TCR repertoire sequencing (MIDCIRS) and TCR RNA copy counting. What the research found in general, with its limitations: The naive libraries included spiked-in Jurkat TCR RNA (under eleven copies' worth), and this Jurkat TCR RNA is not part of the donor repertoire. Spiked-in Jurkat TCR RNA equal to a single cell's worth was reported to be detectable even within one million naive CD8 T cells. When barcode sub-clustering was omitted, TCR diversity was inflated by chimeric consensus sequences, with chimeras reaching as high as 47%. Clones above 20 RNA copies held over 98% of molecules in CMV-specific effector cells but under 1% in naive cells. Identical TCR molecules sharing a barcode could cause highly expanded clone sizes to be underestimated. Approximately 3 recovered TCR RNA copies per cell were obtained by modeling, versus roughly 9.1 by digital PCR, implying a capture efficiency of approximately 30%.

Libraries were constructed by PCR. Sequencing was performed on an Illumina HiSeq 4000. Bulk TCR libraries were made following a previously described method, with the TCR primers given in Table S5. Total RNA was purified with the Qiagen AllPrep DNA/RNA kit. Before any analysis, reads coming from multiple sequencing runs of the same library were combined into one pool. The source study handled its data this way. Reads were retained only if an exact TCR constant sequence was present, and the retained reads were trimmed to 150 nt and grouped according to their 12-nt molecular barcodes. Reads in each barcode group were sub-clustered using a 15% Levenshtein threshold, and a quality-weighted consensus sequence was built for each RNA molecule. Non-functional sequences were removed, as were lower-count sequences one edit away from another. Barcode sub-clusters with fewer than 20% of the maximum read count were removed, based on fitting two negative binomial distributions. In TCRdb, the public reads were trimmed at Q25 with fastp and aligned with MiXCR, with productive beta chains retained. Identical CDR3 proteins give one entry, which carries the most common genes and DNA. TCRdb, not the authors, supplied the V and J calls. The sample includes some 320,000 distinct CDR3 sequences, with 20% to 25% observed a single time. The ten largest clones take up approximately 0.8% of the sample.

This clonotype was counted ten times or more. The antigen it binds to is not known. Per-base quality was not reported, and no clone a single base away is much larger than it. Naive CD8 T cell libraries were made from around 18,000 to 910,000 sorted cells using 10%, 30% or 50% of purified RNA. Naive CD8 T cells, defined as CD8+CD4-CCR7+CD45RA+, were FACS-sorted into RLT Plus buffer on a BD FACSAria II. To test detection sensitivity, Jurkat RNA equal to around 10 TCR copies was added to samples of roughly 18,000-1,000,000 naive CD8 T cells. Enrichment of CD8 T cells was done with RosetteSep CD8+ T Cell Enrichment Cocktail plus Ficoll-Paque, and ACK red cell lysis came afterward. CDR1 SQVTM and CDR2 ANQGSEA were looked up in the germline V gene. V is clipped by 2 bases and J by 9 bases, and the sequence between their germline boundaries is 8 bases long. The CDR3 runs 11 amino acids, cysteine and phenylalanine included. Of the read, only the CDR3 DNA is kept; its 33 bases are in frame from base 1.

This sequence was found in a human donor in good health. Some libraries in this study had Jurkat cell RNA spiked in. The sequencing sample was made of naive CD8+ T cells from blood, with Jurkat cell RNA spiked in. The label giving this sample's cell subset or site can be read as: FACS-sorted CD8+CD4-CCR7+CD45RA+ naive T cells. The rearranged segments are TRBV29-1 and TRBJ2-1; the D call could be TRBD1 or TRBD2, with each sharing 5 bases. This receptor carries the CDR3 CSVERGGEQFF. The sequenced DNA: TGCAGCGTTGAACGTGGGGGTGAGCAGTTCTTC.